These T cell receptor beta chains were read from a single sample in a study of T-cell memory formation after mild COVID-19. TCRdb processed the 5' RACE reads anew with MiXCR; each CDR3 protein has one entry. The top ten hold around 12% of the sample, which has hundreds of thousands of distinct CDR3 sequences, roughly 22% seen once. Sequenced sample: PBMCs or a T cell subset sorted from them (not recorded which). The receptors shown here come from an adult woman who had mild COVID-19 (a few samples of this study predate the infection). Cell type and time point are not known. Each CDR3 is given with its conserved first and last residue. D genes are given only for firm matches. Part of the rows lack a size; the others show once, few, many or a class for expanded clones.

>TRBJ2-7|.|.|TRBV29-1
TGCAGCGTTGTGGGCAGCAGCTCCTACGAGCAGTACTTC
CSVVGSSSYEQYF
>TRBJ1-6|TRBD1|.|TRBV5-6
TGTGCCAGCAGCTTTAAGAACAGGGGCAATTCACCCCTCCACTTT
CASSFKNRGNSPLHF
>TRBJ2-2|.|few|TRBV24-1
TGTGCCACCAGTTTTCCGGGGAACACCGGGGAGCTGTTTTTT
CATSFPGNTGELFF
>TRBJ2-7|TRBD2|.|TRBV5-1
TGCGCCAGCAGCACAGCTAGCGGGACCTCCTACGAGCAGTACTTC
CASSTASGTSYEQYF
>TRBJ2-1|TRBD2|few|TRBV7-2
TGTGCCAGCAGCGAACCGGGACTAGCGGGAGGTACGGAGCAGTTCTTC
CASSEPGLAGGTEQFF
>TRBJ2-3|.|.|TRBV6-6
TGTGCCAGCAGTTACACGGGGAGGCCGGGAAAGGGCACAGATACGCAGTATTTT
CASSYTGRPGKGTDTQYF
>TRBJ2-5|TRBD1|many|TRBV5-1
TGCGCCAGCAGCTCAAGGACAGGGGCTGTTAGCCGAGAGACCCAGTACTTC
CASSSRTGAVSRETQYF
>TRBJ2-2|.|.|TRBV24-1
TGTGCCACCAGTGTTGGGCGACTCCAGAACACCGGGGAGCTGTTTTTT
CATSVGRLQNTGELFF
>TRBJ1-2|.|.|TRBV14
TGTGCCAGCAGCCAAGGAAAACAATTGGGATATGGCTACACCTTC
CASSQGKQLGYGYTF
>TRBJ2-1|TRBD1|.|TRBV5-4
TGTGCCAGCAGTGGAGAGACAGGGTCCTGGAATGAGCAGTTCTTC
CASSGETGSWNEQFF
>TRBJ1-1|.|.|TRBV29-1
TGCAGCGTTGAGACCTGGGGCACTGAAGCTTTCTTT
CSVETWGTEAFF
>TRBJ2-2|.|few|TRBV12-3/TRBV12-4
TGTGCCAGCACCACCGGTTGGGCGAACACCGGGGAGCTGTTTTTT
CASTTGWANTGELFF
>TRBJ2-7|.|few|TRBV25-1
TGTGCCAGCAGTGGTTACTACGAGCAGTACTTC
CASSGYYEQYF
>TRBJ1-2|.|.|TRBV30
TGTGCCTGGAGTGCGGGGGAACTCTATGGCTACACCTTC
CAWSAGELYGYTF
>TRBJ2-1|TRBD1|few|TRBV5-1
TGCGCCAGCAGCGCGGGGCTCGGGACAGGGGGCTACAATGAGCAGTTCTTC
CASSAGLGTGGYNEQFF
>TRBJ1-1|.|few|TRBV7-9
TGTGCCAGCAGCTCCAACAGGGCCCCTGAAGCTTTCTTT
CASSSNRAPEAFF
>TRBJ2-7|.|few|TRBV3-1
TGTGCCAGCAGCCAGTACCTAACCACTGAGCAGTACTTC
CASSQYLTTEQYF
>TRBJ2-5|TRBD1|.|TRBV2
TGTGCCAGCAGGGGGGACAGGGTTACCCTAGGGGGGCAAGAGACCCAGTACTTC
CASRGDRVTLGGQETQYF
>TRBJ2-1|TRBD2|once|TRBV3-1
TGTGCCATCAGCCCCCAAGTAGCGGGGAACTACAATGAGCAGTTCTTC
CAISPQVAGNYNEQFF
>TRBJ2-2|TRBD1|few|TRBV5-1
TGCGCCAGCAGCTGGACAGGGGTCGGCACCGGGGAGCTGTTTTTT
CASSWTGVGTGELFF
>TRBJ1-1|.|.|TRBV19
TGTGCCACCAAGGGCAAATCCACTTTGAACACTGAAGCTTTCTTT
CATKGKSTLNTEAFF
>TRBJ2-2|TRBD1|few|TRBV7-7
TGTGCCAGCAGCCAGGGACAGGGCACGAGGGAGCTGTTTTTT
CASSQGQGTRELFF
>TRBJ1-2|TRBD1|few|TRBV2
TGTGCCAGCGGAGACTTAACAGGGGGCATTGGTGGCTACACCTTC
CASGDLTGGIGGYTF
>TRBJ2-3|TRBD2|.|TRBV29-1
TGCAGCGTTGAGCGGCGGGGGGGCCACACAGATACGCAGTATTTT
CSVERRGGHTDTQYF
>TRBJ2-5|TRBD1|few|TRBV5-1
TGCGCCAGCAGCTTTGCTACAGGGGGAGAGACCCAGTACTTC
CASSFATGGETQYF
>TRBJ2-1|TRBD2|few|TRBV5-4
TGTGCCAGCAGCTGGCCCGGACTAGCGGGTAATGAGCAGTTCTTC
CASSWPGLAGNEQFF
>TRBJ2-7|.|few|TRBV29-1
TGCAGCGTTGAAGGAGGGAGCCAAACTTTCTACGAGCAGTACTTC
CSVEGGSQTFYEQYF
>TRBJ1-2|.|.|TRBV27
TGTGCCAGCACCCCTTTAGGGGGACTTAAAAATGGCTACACCTTC
CASTPLGGLKNGYTF
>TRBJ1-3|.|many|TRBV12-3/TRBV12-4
TGTGCCAGCACTCGGGACGTCCAATACTCTGGAAACACCATATATTTT
CASTRDVQYSGNTIYF
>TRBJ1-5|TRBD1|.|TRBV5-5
TGTGCCAGCAGCGCCGGGACAGCTTTCTCCAATAGCAATCAGCCCCAGCATTTT
CASSAGTAFSNSNQPQHF
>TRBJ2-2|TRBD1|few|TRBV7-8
TGTGCCAGCAGCCGCGGACAGGGGGCGAAGGCCGGGGAGCTGTTTTTT
CASSRGQGAKAGELFF
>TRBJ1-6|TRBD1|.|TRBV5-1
TGCGCCAGCAGCTTGGTGGCAGGGGGAGATTCACCCCTCCACTTT
CASSLVAGGDSPLHF
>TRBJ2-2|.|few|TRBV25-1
TGTGCCAGCAGTGAACGTAGGCCGGGGGATGGTACCGGGGAGCTGTTTTTT
CASSERRPGDGTGELFF
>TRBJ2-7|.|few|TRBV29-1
TGCAGCGTTGAAGTTAACGCAGGGGTAACCTACGAGCAGTACTTC
CSVEVNAGVTYEQYF
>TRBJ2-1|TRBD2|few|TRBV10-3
TGTGCCATCAGTGAGGGGACTAGCGAGTACAATGAGCAGTTCTTC
CAISEGTSEYNEQFF
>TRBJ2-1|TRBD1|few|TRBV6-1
TGTGCCAGCAGTGAAGCGCCGGGACAGGGGGCTTGGGAGCAGTTCTTC
CASSEAPGQGAWEQFF
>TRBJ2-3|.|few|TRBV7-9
TGTGCCAGCAGCTATCTAGGGGATACGCAGTATTTT
CASSYLGDTQYF
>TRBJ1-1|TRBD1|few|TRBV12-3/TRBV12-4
TGTGCCAGCAAGCTACCGGGACAGGGATGGACTGAAGCTTTCTTT
CASKLPGQGWTEAFF
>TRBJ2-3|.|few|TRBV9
TGTGCCAGCAGCGTAGATGAATCCCCTGGGGCAGATACGCAGTATTTT
CASSVDESPGADTQYF
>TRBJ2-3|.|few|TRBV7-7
TGTGCTAGCAGCTTAGGGCTAGCCCCAGATACGCAGTATTTT
CASSLGLAPDTQYF
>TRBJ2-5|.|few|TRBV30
TGTGCCTGGAGTGTCACTAGCTTAATGGGGACCCAGTACTTC
CAWSVTSLMGTQYF
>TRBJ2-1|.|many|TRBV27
TGTGCCAGCAGTTTCCTCCCCTTACTAGCCAATGAGCAGTTCTTC
CASSFLPLLANEQFF
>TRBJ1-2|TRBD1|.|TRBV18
TGTGCCAGCTCACCACGGGACAGGGGAGGCTACACCTTC
CASSPRDRGGYTF
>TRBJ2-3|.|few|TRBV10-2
TGCGGCGCCAGATCAGGCGGGCTAGCGGAGGGGGGGCAGTATTTT
CGARSGGLAEGGQYF
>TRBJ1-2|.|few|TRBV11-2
TGTGCCAGCAGCTTAGACGGCTCCCCTTATGGCTACACCTTC
CASSLDGSPYGYTF
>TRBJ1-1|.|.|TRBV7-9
TGTGCCAGCAGCCGCAGGAGTGCGGTGAATACTGAAGCTTTCTTT
CASSRRSAVNTEAFF
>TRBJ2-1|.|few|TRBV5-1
TGCGCCAGCAGTTCTCCCCCGGACGGGAACCCCTACAATGAGCAGTTCTTC
CASSSPPDGNPYNEQFF
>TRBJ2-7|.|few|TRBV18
TGTGCCAGCTCACCACTCGGAGGCGGGTCCTACGAGCAGTACTTC
CASSPLGGGSYEQYF
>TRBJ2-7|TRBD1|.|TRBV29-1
TGCAGCGTTGAAGATCGGGGACAGGCCTCCTACGAGCAGTACTTC
CSVEDRGQASYEQYF
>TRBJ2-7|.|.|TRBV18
TGTGCCAGCTCACCGGGGCGAGGGGGCGGGACGACTACAGGGCAGTACTTC
CASSPGRGGGTTTGQYF
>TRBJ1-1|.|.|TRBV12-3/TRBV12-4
TGTGCCAGCAGTTCTGCTTTGGGGGTCGAGAACACTGAAGCTTTCTTT
CASSSALGVENTEAFF
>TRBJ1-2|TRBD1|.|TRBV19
TGTGCCAGTAGTCCAGGGACAGGGGGCACGTATGGCTACACCTTC
CASSPGTGGTYGYTF
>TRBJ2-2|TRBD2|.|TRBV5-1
TGCGCCAGCAGCTTGGGACTAGCGGGAGCCTACGGGGAGCTGTTTTTT
CASSLGLAGAYGELFF
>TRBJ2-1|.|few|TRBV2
TGTGCCAGCAGGATGGTTAATGAGCAGTTCTTC
CASRMVNEQFF